The clone carrying this T cell receptor (beta chain) was picked up one time. Per the study methods: It was from reference gene primer amplification that nucleated cell counts were estimated. Sequencing used immunoSEQ multiplex PCR; TCRdb keeps in-frame clones, though not all of them. V, J and clone size are those of that table, while D and trimming were read from the DNA. The sample records 43,000 or so clones, about four fifths being singletons. Germline CDR1 reads SEHNR; CDR2 reads FQNEAQ (reference sequence). The trim removed 4 bases at V and 0 bases at J, leaving 11 bases unmatched. The CDR3 is 18 amino acids. This entry is derived from a study of blood T cell repertoires in COVID-19. About the research overall: The samples span acute and convalescent COVID-19 from the United States, Italy and Spain. T cells, B-cell-depleted T cells, or PBMCs provided the cDNA or gDNA that served as material.

The clonotype was recovered from a woman between 55 and 75 years old with acute or convalescent COVID-19. Sequencing input: peripheral blood. The chain recombines TRBV7-9 with TRBJ1-2; TRBD1 agrees at 10 bases. The CDR3 coding sequence is TGTGCCAGCAGCTCGTACGGACAGGGGGTAATAGCTAACTATGGCTACACCTTC. Its protein is CASSSYGQGVIANYGYTF.